Reported below is one TCR beta chain. Its antigen is unknown. The record has no base qualities; no much larger clone is one base away. The CDR3, from cysteine to phenylalanine, totals 15 residues. The only DNA kept is the CDR3, 45 bases in frame from the first base. V is reduced by 5 bases and J by 10 bases, leaving a spacing of 18 bases between them. According to the germline V gene (reference sequence), CDR1 reads PRHDT and CDR2 reads FYEKMQ. PBMCs were isolated by density centrifugation and stained for CD3, CD4 and CD8, after which CD4+ and CD8+ T cells were sorted on a FACSAria. Scalp biopsies and blood samples were provided by unaffected controls. The entry originates in a study of CD8+ T cells in alopecia areata (dated by TCRdb to 2017 to 2018). Background on the whole study: High-throughput TCRbeta sequencing was used to examine T cell clonal expansion in alopecia areata in both the C3H/HeJ mouse model and human patients. Scalp clonality was compared among normal scalp (n=4), patchy alopecia areata scalp (n=8), and alopecia totalis/universalis scalp (n=8). RNA was extracted with the PAXgene miRNA kit for fixed scalp, the miRNeasy kit for PBMCs, and the RNeasy kit for mouse skin. TCRbeta CDR3 regions were amplified by immunoSEQ multiplex PCR using 35 Vbeta forward and 13 Jbeta reverse primers. Scalp tissue and sorted CD4+ and CD8+ peripheral blood T cells from patchy and totalis/universalis alopecia areata patients and from healthy controls were covered by human TCRbeta sequencing. What the work shows at the level of the full study, not this receptor alone: Shared TCR sequences between patients were less evident than in mice, which may be partly attributable to HLA diversity in the patient population. Lesional scalp, especially in alopecia totalis/universalis, showed higher clonality and more expanded CD8+ clones than normal scalp, suggesting antigenic drive. Unlike mouse skin, which is dominated by gammadelta T cells, normal human skin has resident alphabeta T cells that are also sequenced, and this complicates analysis of the scalp TCR repertoire.

Library creation used the immunoSEQ multiplex PCR assay. For TCR sequencing, RNA was extracted from every sample and reverse transcribed into cDNA to serve as template. SuperScript III was used for first-strand cDNA synthesis, primed with a 2:1 mix of oligo-dT and random hexamers. A synthetic immune receptor repertoire was used to assess amplification bias, and residual bias was removed computationally. Turning to the authors' computational methods: Raw reads were preprocessed for error removal, and CDR3 was defined according to IMGT conventions as running from the conserved cysteine to phenylalanine. Clonality was computed as 1 minus the Shannon entropy, with the entropy normalized by log2 of the number of productive unique TCRs. Whether scalp clones were CD4 or CD8 was inferred by matching scalp TCRbeta sequences against CD4 and CD8 repertoires sorted from blood. As stored in TCRdb, this immuneACCESS dataset retains in-frame rearrangements with V and J assigned. A fraction of the clones does not appear; measured against another copy, unresolved V genes explain less than half of the discrepancy, and the remainder lacks a known reason. That table gives V, J and clone size, and the DNA gave D and trimming. The sample records around 190,000 clones, roughly three fifths of which are singletons. Together, the top ten hold about 5.3% of the sample.

The chain is encoded by TRBV13 joined to TRBJ1-6; TRBD1 is possibly the D segment (6 matching bases). The sample comprised CD8+ T cells sorted from blood. The sequence was collected from a human donor in good health. The CDR3 protein sequence reads: CASSPQGIRGSPLHF. DNA sequence: TGTGCCAGCAGCCCACAGGGTATTCGGGGATCACCCCTCCACTTT.